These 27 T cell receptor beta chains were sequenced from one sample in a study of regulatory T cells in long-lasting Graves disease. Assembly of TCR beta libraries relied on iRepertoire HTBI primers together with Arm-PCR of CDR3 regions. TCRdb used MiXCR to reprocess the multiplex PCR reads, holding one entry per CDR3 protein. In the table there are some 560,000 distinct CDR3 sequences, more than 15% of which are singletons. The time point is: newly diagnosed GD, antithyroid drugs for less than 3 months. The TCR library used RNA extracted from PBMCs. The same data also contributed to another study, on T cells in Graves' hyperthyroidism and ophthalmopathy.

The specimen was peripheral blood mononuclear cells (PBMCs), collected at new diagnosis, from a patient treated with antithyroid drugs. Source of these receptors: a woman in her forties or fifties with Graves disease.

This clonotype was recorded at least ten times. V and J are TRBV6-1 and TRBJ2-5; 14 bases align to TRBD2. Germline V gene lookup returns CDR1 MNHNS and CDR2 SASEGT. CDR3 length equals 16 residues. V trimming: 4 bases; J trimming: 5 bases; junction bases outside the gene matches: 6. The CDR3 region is CASSGPGLAGGETQYF. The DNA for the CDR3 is TGTGCCAGCAGTGGACCAGGACTAGCGGGAGGCGAGACCCAGTACTTC.

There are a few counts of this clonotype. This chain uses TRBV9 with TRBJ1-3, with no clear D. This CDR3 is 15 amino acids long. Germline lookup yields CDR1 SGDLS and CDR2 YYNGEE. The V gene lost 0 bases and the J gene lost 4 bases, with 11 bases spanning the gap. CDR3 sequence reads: CASSVVGDGGNTIYF. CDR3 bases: TGTGCCAGCAGCGTAGTTGGGGATGGAGGAAACACCATATATTTT.

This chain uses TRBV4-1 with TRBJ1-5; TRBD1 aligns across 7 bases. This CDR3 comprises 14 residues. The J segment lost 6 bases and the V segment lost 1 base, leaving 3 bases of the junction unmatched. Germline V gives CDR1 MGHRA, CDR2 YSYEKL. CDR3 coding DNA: TGCGCCAGCAGCCAAGTGGGACAGCTTCAGCCCCAGCATTTT. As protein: CASSQVGQLQPQHF.

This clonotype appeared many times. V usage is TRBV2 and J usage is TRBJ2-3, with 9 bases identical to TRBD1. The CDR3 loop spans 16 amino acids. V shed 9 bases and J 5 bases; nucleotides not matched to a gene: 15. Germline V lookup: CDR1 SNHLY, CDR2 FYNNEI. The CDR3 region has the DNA TGTGCCAGTCTCCAAAGGACAGGGGCCCGGGGAGATACGCAGTATTTT. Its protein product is CASLQRTGARGDTQYF.

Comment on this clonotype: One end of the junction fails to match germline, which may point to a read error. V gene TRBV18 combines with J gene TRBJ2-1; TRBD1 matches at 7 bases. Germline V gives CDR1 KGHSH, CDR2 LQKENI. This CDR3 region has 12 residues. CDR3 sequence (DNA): TGTGCCAGCTCTCCACAGGGGTTTGAGCAGTTCTTC. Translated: CASSPQGFEQFF.

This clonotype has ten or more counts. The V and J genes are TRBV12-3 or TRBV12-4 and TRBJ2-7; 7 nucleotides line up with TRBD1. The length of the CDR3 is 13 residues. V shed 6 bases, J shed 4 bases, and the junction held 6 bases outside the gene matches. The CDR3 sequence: CASSFGTVYEQYF. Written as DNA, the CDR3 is TGTGCCAGCAGCTTCGGGACAGTATACGAGCAGTACTTC.

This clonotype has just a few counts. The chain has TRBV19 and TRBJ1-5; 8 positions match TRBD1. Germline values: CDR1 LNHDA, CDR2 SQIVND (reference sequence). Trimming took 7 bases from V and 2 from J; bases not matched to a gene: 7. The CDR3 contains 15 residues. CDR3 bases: TGTGCCAGTACCGGGACAGGTGGGGGCAATCAGCCCCAGCATTTT. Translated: CASTGTGGGNQPQHF.

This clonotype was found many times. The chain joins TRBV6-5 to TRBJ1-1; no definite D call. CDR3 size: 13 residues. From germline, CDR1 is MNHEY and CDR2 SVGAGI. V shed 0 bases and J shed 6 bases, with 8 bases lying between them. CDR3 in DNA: TGTGCCAGCAGTTACTCGACCAGCCCTGAAGCTTTCTTT. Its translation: CASSYSTSPEAFF.

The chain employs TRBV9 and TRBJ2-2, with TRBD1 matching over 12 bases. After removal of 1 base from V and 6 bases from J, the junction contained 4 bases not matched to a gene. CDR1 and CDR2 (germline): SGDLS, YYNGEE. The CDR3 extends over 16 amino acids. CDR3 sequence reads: CASSVSGTGGPGELFF. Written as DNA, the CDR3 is TGTGCCAGCAGCGTATCCGGGACAGGGGGCCCCGGGGAGCTGTTTTTT.

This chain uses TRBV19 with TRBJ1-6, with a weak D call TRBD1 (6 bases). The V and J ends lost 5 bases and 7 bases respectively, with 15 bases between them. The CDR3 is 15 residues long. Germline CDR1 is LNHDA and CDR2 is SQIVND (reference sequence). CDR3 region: CASSSTGIWNSPLHF. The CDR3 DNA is TGTGCCAGTAGTTCGACAGGTATCTGGAATTCACCCCTCCACTTT.

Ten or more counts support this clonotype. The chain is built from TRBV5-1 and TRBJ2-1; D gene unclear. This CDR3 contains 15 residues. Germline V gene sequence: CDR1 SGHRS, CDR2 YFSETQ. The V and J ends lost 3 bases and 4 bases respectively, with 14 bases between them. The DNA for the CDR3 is TGCGCCAGCAGCTCATCACCCGAAGGTTACAATGAGCAGTTCTTC. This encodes CASSSSPEGYNEQFF.

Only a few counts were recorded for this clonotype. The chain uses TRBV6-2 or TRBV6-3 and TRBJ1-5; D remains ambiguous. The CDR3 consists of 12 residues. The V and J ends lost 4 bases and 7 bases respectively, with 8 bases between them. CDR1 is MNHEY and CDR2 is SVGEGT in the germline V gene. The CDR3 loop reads CASSSLGQPQHF. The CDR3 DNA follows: TGTGCCAGCAGTTCCCTGGGGCAGCCCCAGCATTTT.

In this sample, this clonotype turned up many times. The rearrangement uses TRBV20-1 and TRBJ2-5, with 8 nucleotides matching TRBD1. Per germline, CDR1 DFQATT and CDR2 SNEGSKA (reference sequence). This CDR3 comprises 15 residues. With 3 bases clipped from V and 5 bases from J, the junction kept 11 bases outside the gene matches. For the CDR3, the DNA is TGCAGTGCTAGGGGACAGGTAGTAGGTAGCGAGACCCAGTACTTC. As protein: CSARGQVVGSETQYF.

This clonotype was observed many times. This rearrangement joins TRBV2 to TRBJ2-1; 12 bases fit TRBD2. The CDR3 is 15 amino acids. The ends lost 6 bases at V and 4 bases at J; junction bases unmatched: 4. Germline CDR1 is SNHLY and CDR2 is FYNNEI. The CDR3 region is CASRRLAGEYNEQFF. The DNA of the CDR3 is TGTGCCAGCAGGCGACTAGCGGGAGAATACAATGAGCAGTTCTTC.

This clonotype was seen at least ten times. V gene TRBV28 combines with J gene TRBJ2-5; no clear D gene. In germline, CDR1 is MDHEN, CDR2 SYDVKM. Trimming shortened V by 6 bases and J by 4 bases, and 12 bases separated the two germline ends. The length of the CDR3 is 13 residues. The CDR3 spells CASSLLSRETQYF. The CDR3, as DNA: TGTGCCAGCAGCCTCCTCAGCAGAGAGACCCAGTACTTC.

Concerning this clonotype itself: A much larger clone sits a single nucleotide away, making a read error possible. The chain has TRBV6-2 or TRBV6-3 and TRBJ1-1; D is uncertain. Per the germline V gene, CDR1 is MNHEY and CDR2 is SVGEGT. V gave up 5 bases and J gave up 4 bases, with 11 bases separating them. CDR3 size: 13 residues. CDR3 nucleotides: TGTGCCAGCAGTAAGGGTGTCCCCACTGAAGCTTTCTTT. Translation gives CASSKGVPTEAFF.

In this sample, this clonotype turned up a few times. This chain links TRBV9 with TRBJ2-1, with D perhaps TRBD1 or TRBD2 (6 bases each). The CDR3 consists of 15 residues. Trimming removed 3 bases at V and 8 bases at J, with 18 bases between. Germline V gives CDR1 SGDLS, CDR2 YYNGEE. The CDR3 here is CASSESTGRFHEQFF. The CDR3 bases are TGTGCCAGCAGCGAGAGTACAGGGAGGTTCCATGAGCAGTTCTTC.

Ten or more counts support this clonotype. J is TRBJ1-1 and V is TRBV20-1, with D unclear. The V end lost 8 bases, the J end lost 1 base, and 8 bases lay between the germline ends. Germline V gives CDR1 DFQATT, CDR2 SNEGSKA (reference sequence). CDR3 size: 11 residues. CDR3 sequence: CSTATNTEAFF. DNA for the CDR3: TGCAGTACGGCCACGAACACTGAAGCTTTCTTT.

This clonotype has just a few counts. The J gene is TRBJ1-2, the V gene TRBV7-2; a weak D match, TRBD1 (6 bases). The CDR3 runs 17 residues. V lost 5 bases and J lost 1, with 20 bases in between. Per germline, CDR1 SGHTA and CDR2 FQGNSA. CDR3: CASSPDSRLEYNYGYTF. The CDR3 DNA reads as TGTGCCAGCAGCCCGGACAGTCGACTTGAGTATAACTATGGCTACACCTTC.

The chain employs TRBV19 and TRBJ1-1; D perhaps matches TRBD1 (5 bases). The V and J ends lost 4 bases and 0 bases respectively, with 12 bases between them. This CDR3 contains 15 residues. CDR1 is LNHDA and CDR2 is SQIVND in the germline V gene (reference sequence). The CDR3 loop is CASSTSGTVNTEAFF. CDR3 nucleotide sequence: TGTGCCAGTAGTACGTCCGGGACCGTGAACACTGAAGCTTTCTTT.

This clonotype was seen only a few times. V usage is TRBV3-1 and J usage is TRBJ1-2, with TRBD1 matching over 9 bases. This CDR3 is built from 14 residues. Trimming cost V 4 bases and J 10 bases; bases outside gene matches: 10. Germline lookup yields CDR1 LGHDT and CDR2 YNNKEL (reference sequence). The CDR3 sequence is CASSPGQGLEDYTF. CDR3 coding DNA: TGTGCCAGCAGCCCCGGACAGGGGCTAGAAGACTACACCTTC.

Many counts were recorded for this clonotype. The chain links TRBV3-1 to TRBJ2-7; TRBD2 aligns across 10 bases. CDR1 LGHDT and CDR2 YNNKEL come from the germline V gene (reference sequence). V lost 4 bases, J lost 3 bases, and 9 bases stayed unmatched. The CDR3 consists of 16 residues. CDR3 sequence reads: CASSPKLAGWGYEQYF. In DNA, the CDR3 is TGTGCCAGCAGCCCCAAACTAGCGGGGTGGGGCTACGAGCAGTACTTC.

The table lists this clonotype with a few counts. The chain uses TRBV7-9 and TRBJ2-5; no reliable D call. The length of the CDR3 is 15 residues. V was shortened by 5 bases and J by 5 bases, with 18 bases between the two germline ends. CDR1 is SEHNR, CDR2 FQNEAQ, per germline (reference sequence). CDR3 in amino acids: CASSPRAPLTETQYF. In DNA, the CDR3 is TGTGCCAGCAGCCCCCGGGCCCCACTGACGGAGACCCAGTACTTC.

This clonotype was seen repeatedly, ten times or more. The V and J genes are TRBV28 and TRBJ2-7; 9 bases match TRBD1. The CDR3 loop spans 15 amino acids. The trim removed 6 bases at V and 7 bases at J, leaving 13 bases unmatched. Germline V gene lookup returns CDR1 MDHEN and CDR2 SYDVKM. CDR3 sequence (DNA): TGTGCCAGCAGCGACCACGGGACAGGGCCCCGAGAGCAGTACTTC. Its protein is CASSDHGTGPREQYF.

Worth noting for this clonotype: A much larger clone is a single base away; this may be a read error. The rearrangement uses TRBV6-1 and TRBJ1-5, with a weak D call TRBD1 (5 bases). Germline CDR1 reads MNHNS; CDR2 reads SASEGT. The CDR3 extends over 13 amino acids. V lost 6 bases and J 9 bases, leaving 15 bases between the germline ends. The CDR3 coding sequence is TGTGCCAGCAGCGGGGGAGGGACCACGCCCCAGCATTTT. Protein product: CASSGGGTTPQHF.

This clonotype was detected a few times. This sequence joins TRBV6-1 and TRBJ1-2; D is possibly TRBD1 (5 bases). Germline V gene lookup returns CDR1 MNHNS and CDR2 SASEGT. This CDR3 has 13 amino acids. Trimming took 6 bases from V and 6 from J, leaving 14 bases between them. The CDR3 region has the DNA TGTGCCAGCAGCCCTCCGGGGCGGGATGGCTACACCTTC. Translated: CASSPPGRDGYTF.

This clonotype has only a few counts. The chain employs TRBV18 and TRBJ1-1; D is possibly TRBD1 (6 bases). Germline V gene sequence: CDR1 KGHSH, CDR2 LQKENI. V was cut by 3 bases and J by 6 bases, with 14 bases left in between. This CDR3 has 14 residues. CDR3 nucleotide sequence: TGTGCCAGCTCACCCGTCCCAGGGGTATCTGAAGCTTTCTTT. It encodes CASSPVPGVSEAFF. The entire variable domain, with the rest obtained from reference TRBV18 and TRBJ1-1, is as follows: NAGVMQNPRHLVRRRGQEARLRCSPMKGHSHVYWYRQLPEEGLKFMVYLQKENIIDESGMPKERFSAEFPKEGPSILRIQQVVRGDSAAYFCASSPVPGVSEAFFGQGTRLTVV.